A single sample gave rise to the 20 T cell receptor beta chains below, sequenced in a study of T cell responses to AZD1222 COVID-19 vaccine. Profiled with immunoSEQ multiplex PCR; TCRdb holds only in-frame clones, not every one. The top ten hold around 3.6% of the sample, which has roughly 150,000 clones, around nine tenths seen once. Material: peripheral blood, obtained on day 0 of AZD1222 vaccination. These TCRs come from an adult in good health.

The rearrangement uses TRBV10-3 and TRBJ1-2, with TRBD1 matching over 7 bases. The CDR3 is made up of 15 amino acids. Germline V gives CDR1 ENHRY, CDR2 SYGVKD. After removal of 6 bases from V and 8 bases from J, the junction contained 15 bases not matched to a gene. CDR3 DNA sequence: TGTGCCATCAGAAGAACCAGTGACAGGGTCGAGGGCTACACCTTC. This codes for CAIRRTSDRVEGYTF.

The V gene is TRBV30, the J gene TRBJ1-2, with 8 bases matching TRBD1. V lost 4 bases and J lost 5; bases outside the gene matches: 6. The CDR3 sequence is 13 residues long. Germline V CDR1 and CDR2: GTSNPN, SVGIG (reference sequence). DNA of the CDR3: TGTGCCTGGACCATACAGGGGGAGTATGGCTACACCTTC. Translated: CAWTIQGEYGYTF.

V and J are TRBV24-1 and TRBJ2-2; 9 bases are shared with TRBD1. V was pared by 4 bases and J by 2 bases, with 4 bases of the junction left unmatched. CDR1 is KGHDR, CDR2 SFDVKD, per germline. CDR3 length: 16 amino acids. The DNA for the CDR3 is TGTGCCACCAGTGACCAGGGACAGGGTAACACCGGGGAGCTGTTTTTT. Its translation: CATSDQGQGNTGELFF.

This chain joins TRBV14 and TRBJ1-2; 9 positions match TRBD1. The germline CDR1 and CDR2 sequences are SGHDN and FVKESK. The CDR3 is made up of 14 amino acids. J gave up 4 bases and V 4 bases, and 4 bases lay outside the gene matches. The chain's CDR3 is CASSPDRGVYGYTF. The CDR3 DNA reads as TGTGCCAGCAGCCCAGACAGGGGGGTCTATGGCTACACCTTC.

In this sample, this clone turned up once. This chain's CDR3 is CASSESGTDTLYF. In DNA, the CDR3 is TGCGCCAGCAGTGAGTCGGGGACGGACACTTTGTACTTC. The V call is TRBV10-1, the J call TRBJ2-7; D possibly matches TRBD1 or TRBD2 (5 bases each). There are 13 residues in the CDR3. Germline CDR1 reads WNHNN; CDR2 reads SYGVQD (reference sequence). V was trimmed by 0 bases and J by 12 bases, leaving 15 bases between them.

This clone was observed once. The chain combines TRBV5-8 with TRBJ1-2; a possible D gene is TRBD1 (5 bases). The V gene's germline CDR1 is SGHTS and CDR2 YDEGEE. The CDR3 runs 12 residues. V was clipped by 2 bases and J by 7 bases, with 9 bases between them. This CDR3 is CASSFGTRGYTF. CDR3 in DNA: TGTGCCAGCAGCTTTGGGACTCGTGGCTACACCTTC.

The chain has TRBV6-6 and TRBJ2-6; possible D gene TRBD2, 6 bases. Deletions cut 8 bases from V and 0 bases from J, with 11 bases between. Germline-derived CDR1 and CDR2 are MNHNY and SVGAGI (reference sequence). This CDR3 spans 15 amino acids. The chain's CDR3 is CASEVGGSGANVLTF. The CDR3 DNA sequence: TGTGCCAGCGAGGTGGGGGGCTCTGGGGCCAACGTCCTGACTTTC.

The chain recombines TRBV5-1 with TRBJ2-7, with TRBD1 matching over 11 bases. V lost 5 bases, J lost 2 bases, and 3 bases stayed unmatched. Germline V gene lookup returns CDR1 SGHRS and CDR2 YFSETQ. The CDR3 spans 14 residues. The CDR3: CASSRTGGTYEQYF. CDR3 DNA sequence: TGCGCCAGCAGTAGGACAGGGGGCACCTACGAGCAGTACTTC.

The chain carries TRBV4-3 and TRBJ2-2; D unresolved. Trimming left V 3 bases short and J 5 bases short, with 7 bases between. This CDR3 has 13 amino acids. The V gene's germline CDR1 is LGHNA and CDR2 YSLEER. CDR3 loop: CASSHGRTGELFF. CDR3 DNA: TGCGCCAGCAGCCACGGACGGACCGGGGAGCTGTTTTTT.

The chain has TRBV28 and TRBJ2-7, with D possibly TRBD1 on 5 matching bases. V was pared by 3 bases and J by 9 bases, with 18 bases between. Germline V gives CDR1 MDHEN, CDR2 SYDVKM. The CDR3 totals 14 residues. As DNA, the CDR3 is TGTGCCAGCAGTTTGGGGCAGGGTGCCTTGGGGCAGTACTTC. Its translation: CASSLGQGALGQYF.

The V call is TRBV7-9, the J call TRBJ2-7; D possibly corresponds to TRBD2 (5 bases). The DNA end lines up better with TRBJ2-5; the J call may be wrong. The germline V gene has CDR1 SEHNR and CDR2 FQNEAQ (reference sequence). The length of the CDR3 is 11 residues. CDR3 nucleotides: TGTGCCAGCAGCTTTGAGGGGACCCAGTACTTC. Amino acids: CASSFEGTQYF.

The chain combines TRBV30 with TRBJ1-2; weak D call: TRBD1 (5 bases). The CDR3 contains 13 residues. Germline CDR1 reads GTSNPN; CDR2 reads SVGIG (reference sequence). Trimming took 8 bases from V and 7 from J, leaving 20 bases between them. The CDR3 DNA is TGTGCCGGGCGGACCTACCAAGGGGTTGGCTACACCTTC. Translation gives CAGRTYQGVGYTF.

The chain recombines TRBV29-1 with TRBJ2-2; D is uncertain. Looked up from germline, CDR1 is SQVTM and CDR2 is ANQGSEA. CDR3 length: 11 residues. The V gene lost 7 bases and the J gene lost 1 base, with 4 bases spanning the gap. CDR3 nucleotide sequence: TGCAGCGCTATGAACACCGGGGAGCTGTTTTTT. The encoded protein is CSAMNTGELFF.

This sequence joins TRBV6-2 or TRBV6-3 and TRBJ1-3; D may be TRBD1 (6 bases). The CDR3 extends over 15 amino acids. Looked up from germline, CDR1 is MNHEY and CDR2 is SVGEGT. The germline V and J ends were trimmed by 2 bases and 4 bases, with 12 bases remaining between them. CDR3 sequence: CASSYVQGKGNTIYF. DNA of the CDR3: TGTGCCAGCAGTTACGTCCAGGGGAAAGGAAACACCATATATTTT.

This chain joins TRBV7-2 and TRBJ2-3, with TRBD2 matching 7 bases. CDR3 length: 13 residues. The V gene end was trimmed by 11 bases and the J gene end by 4 bases; junction bases not matched to a gene: 9. The germline V gene has CDR1 SGHTA and CDR2 FQGNSA. Written as DNA, the CDR3 is TGTGCCCAGGGCGGGAGAGTCGCAGATACGCAGTATTTT. Residues: CAQGGRVADTQYF.

This chain links TRBV24-1 with TRBJ2-2; TRBD1 might be the D (7 bases). Looked up from germline, CDR1 is KGHDR and CDR2 is SFDVKD. CDR3 size: 17 residues. The germline V and J ends were trimmed by 3 bases and 6 bases, with 19 bases remaining between them. The CDR3 region has the DNA TGTGCCACCAGTGATCCCCGCGGAGGGGGCTCGGCCGGGGAGCTGTTTTTT. Amino acid sequence: CATSDPRGGGSAGELFF.

This clone was recorded only once. The chain links TRBV27 to TRBJ1-2; D gene unclear. V lost 7 bases and J lost 4, with 13 bases in between. Germline V CDR1 and CDR2: MNHEY, SMNVEV (reference sequence). This CDR3 has 13 residues. CDR3 sequence: CASKGHTIYGYTF. CDR3 DNA sequence: TGTGCCAGCAAAGGTCATACCATCTATGGCTACACCTTC.

V is TRBV29-1 and J is TRBJ1-1; TRBD1 might be the D (6 bases). Germline V gene sequence: CDR1 SQVTM, CDR2 ANQGSEA. Trimming shortened V by 6 bases and J by 0 bases, and 11 bases separated the two germline ends. The CDR3 consists of 13 residues. CDR3 nucleotides: TGCAGCGTCCCTGGACAGTTGAACACTGAAGCTTTCTTT. This sequence encodes CSVPGQLNTEAFF.

The V call is TRBV19, the J call TRBJ1-5, with TRBD1 as a possible D gene (6 bases). The CDR3 has 16 amino acids. The germline V gene has CDR1 LNHDA and CDR2 SQIVND (reference sequence). V lost 3 bases, J lost 3 bases, and 15 bases lay in between. The CDR3 coding sequence is TGTGCCAGTAGTATGAGCCGACAGGTTTTCAATCAGCCCCAGCATTTT. Translating gives CASSMSRQVFNQPQHF.

V is TRBV7-7 and J is TRBJ2-7; D gene ambiguous. There are 13 residues in the CDR3. CDR1 is SSHAT, CDR2 FNYEAQ, per germline (reference sequence). The V and J ends lost 1 base and 7 bases respectively, with 11 bases between them. This CDR3 reads CASSLDGIQEQYF. The CDR3 DNA follows: TGTGCCAGCAGCTTAGATGGAATACAGGAGCAGTACTTC.